This T cell receptor beta chain was recovered during a study of siplizumab effects on memory and regulatory T cells. Study results and limitations: Alloreactive sequences tracing back to unstimulated CD4+ memory cells fell significantly with siplizumab. Proliferating clones, CD4+ or CD8+, lacked an assignable naive or memory phenotype in roughly 80-95% of cases.

A note on this clone: Its cognate antigen is unknown.

Assay used: immunoSEQ multiplex PCR; TCRdb lists only in-frame clones, some missing. The profile covers tens of thousands of clones, with roughly 90% appearing a single time and approximately 1.4% taken by the ten largest. CDR1 and CDR2 (germline): SGHTA, FQGNSA. The CDR3 length is 17 residues. Trimming took off 3 bases at V and 7 bases at J, with 19 bases between the two ends. The origin of this receptor is a human donor in good health. What was sequenced was Tregs sorted from blood. The rearrangement links TRBV7-2 to TRBJ1-6, with D possibly being TRBD1 (5 bases). The DNA of the CDR3 is TGTGCCAGCAGCTTCCAAACACCGGGACTGCGGAATTCACCCCTCCACTTT. Its protein is CASSFQTPGLRNSPLHF.